This is a list of T cell receptor beta chains from one sample in a study of identical twins. TCRdb redid the calling of the 5' RACE reads with MiXCR, one entry per CDR3 protein. The sample contains some 560,000 distinct CDR3 sequences, roughly 9.9% of which appear only once. A further study also used this sample, focusing on yellow fever vaccine responses in identical twins.

Material for sequencing was PBMCs. Source of these receptors: a young woman in good health. The CDR3 runs from the conserved cysteine through the conserved F or W. The order of the fields is D gene, J gene, V gene, clone size, CDR3 length, CDR3 DNA, CDR3 protein. A D gene is named only where the DNA matches it firmly. Size is stated for part of the rows, as once, few or many counts, or as a class when the clone is expanded.

d_call: NA; j_call: TRBJ2-7; v_call: TRBV4-2; clone_size: few; cdr3_length: 16; cdr3_nt: TGTGCCAGCAGCCAGGTACAGGAGGCTGCGACCTACGAGCAGTACTTC; cdr3_aa: CASSQVQEAATYEQYF
d_call: NA; j_call: TRBJ2-7; v_call: TRBV27; clone_size: many; cdr3_length: 13; cdr3_nt: TGTGCCAGCAGTGCATGGGACAGCGGGGAGCAGTACTTC; cdr3_aa: CASSAWDSGEQYF
d_call: NA; j_call: TRBJ2-4; v_call: TRBV4-1; clone_size: many; cdr3_length: 14; cdr3_nt: TGCGCCAGCAGCCAAGATCTCACGACGGGCATTCAGTACTTC; cdr3_aa: CASSQDLTTGIQYF
d_call: TRBD1; j_call: TRBJ1-1; v_call: TRBV12-3/TRBV12-4; clone_size: many; cdr3_length: 15; cdr3_nt: TGTGCCAGCACCCTCGGGCAGGGGGCATTAACTGAAGCTTTCTTT; cdr3_aa: CASTLGQGALTEAFF
d_call: NA; j_call: TRBJ2-7; v_call: TRBV19; clone_size: many; cdr3_length: 15; cdr3_nt: TGTGCCAGTAGTATCCTTCGGGACACCTACTACGAGCAGTACTTC; cdr3_aa: CASSILRDTYYEQYF
d_call: TRBD2; j_call: TRBJ2-1; v_call: TRBV3-1; clone_size: many; cdr3_length: 16; cdr3_nt: TGTGCCAGCAGCCAAGGGCTAGCGGGAGGGCAGGATGAGCAGTTCTTC; cdr3_aa: CASSQGLAGGQDEQFF
d_call: NA; j_call: TRBJ2-3; v_call: TRBV7-3; clone_size: few; cdr3_length: 14; cdr3_nt: TGTGCCAGCAGCTTTCTGGGCCCGGGGGATACGCAGTATTTT; cdr3_aa: CASSFLGPGDTQYF
d_call: NA; j_call: TRBJ2-5; v_call: TRBV21-1; clone_size: NA; cdr3_length: 18; cdr3_nt: TGTGCCAGCAGCAACTCACTCGGACAAATAGCGTACCAAGAGACCCAGTACTTC; cdr3_aa: CASSNSLGQIAYQETQYF
d_call: NA; j_call: TRBJ2-1; v_call: TRBV5-1; clone_size: few; cdr3_length: 16; cdr3_nt: TGCGCCAGCAGCTTGGTAGGCCAGAACTCCTACAATGAGCAGTTCTTC; cdr3_aa: CASSLVGQNSYNEQFF
d_call: TRBD2; j_call: TRBJ2-2; v_call: TRBV20-1; clone_size: NA; cdr3_length: 19; cdr3_nt: TGCAGTGCTAGAGACGGGAGGATGGGAGCGACCCGTCGCACCGGGGAGCTGTTTTTT; cdr3_aa: CSARDGRMGATRRTGELFF
d_call: NA; j_call: TRBJ2-5; v_call: TRBV7-2; clone_size: few; cdr3_length: 14; cdr3_nt: TGTGCCAGCAGCTCCCCCAGTCCAGGAGAGACCCAGTACTTC; cdr3_aa: CASSSPSPGETQYF
d_call: NA; j_call: TRBJ2-1; v_call: TRBV20-1; clone_size: many; cdr3_length: 16; cdr3_nt: TGCAGTGCTAGAGATCTTGTCAGCGGCTCCTACAATGAGCAGTTCTTC; cdr3_aa: CSARDLVSGSYNEQFF
d_call: NA; j_call: TRBJ1-3; v_call: TRBV6-5; clone_size: few; cdr3_length: 14; cdr3_nt: TGTGCCAGCAGTTACGAGGCAGGTGGAAACACCATATATTTT; cdr3_aa: CASSYEAGGNTIYF
d_call: TRBD1; j_call: TRBJ2-3; v_call: TRBV5-1; clone_size: few; cdr3_length: 15; cdr3_nt: TGCGCCAGCAGCTTGGACCAGGGGGCAGCAGATACGCAGTATTTT; cdr3_aa: CASSLDQGAADTQYF
d_call: NA; j_call: TRBJ1-1; v_call: TRBV2; clone_size: NA; cdr3_length: 16; cdr3_nt: TGTGCCAGCAGTGGGGATCCCGACAGGTTGGACACTGAAGCTTTCTTT; cdr3_aa: CASSGDPDRLDTEAFF
d_call: TRBD1; j_call: TRBJ1-1; v_call: TRBV6-2/TRBV6-3; clone_size: few; cdr3_length: 16; cdr3_nt: TGTGCCAGCAGTTACCTCACCTCAACAGGGGGCACTGAAGCTTTCTTT; cdr3_aa: CASSYLTSTGGTEAFF
d_call: NA; j_call: TRBJ2-1; v_call: TRBV6-5; clone_size: NA; cdr3_length: 15; cdr3_nt: TGTGCCAGCAGTTACAAACAGGTTACCTACAATGAGCAGTTCTTC; cdr3_aa: CASSYKQVTYNEQFF
d_call: TRBD2; j_call: TRBJ2-3; v_call: TRBV6-5; clone_size: NA; cdr3_length: 14; cdr3_nt: TGTGCCAGCAGTTTAACACTAGCGGCAGATACGCAGTATTTT; cdr3_aa: CASSLTLAADTQYF
d_call: NA; j_call: TRBJ2-2; v_call: TRBV12-3/TRBV12-4; clone_size: many; cdr3_length: 14; cdr3_nt: TGTGCCAGCAGTTCAGGGAAAATCACCGGGGAGCTGTTTTTT; cdr3_aa: CASSSGKITGELFF
d_call: NA; j_call: TRBJ2-2; v_call: TRBV12-3/TRBV12-4; clone_size: many; cdr3_length: 13; cdr3_nt: TGTGCCAGCAGTCTGGACTTGACCGGGGAGCTGTTTTTT; cdr3_aa: CASSLDLTGELFF
d_call: TRBD2; j_call: TRBJ2-3; v_call: TRBV5-1; clone_size: many; cdr3_length: 17; cdr3_nt: TGCGCCAGCAGCGCGGGACTAGCGGGAGGGAGCACAGATACGCAGTATTTT; cdr3_aa: CASSAGLAGGSTDTQYF
d_call: NA; j_call: TRBJ2-7; v_call: TRBV28; clone_size: many; cdr3_length: 15; cdr3_nt: TGTGCCAGCAGTACCGAACAGGTTAGCTCCTACGAGCAGTACTTC; cdr3_aa: CASSTEQVSSYEQYF
d_call: NA; j_call: TRBJ1-2; v_call: TRBV2; clone_size: few; cdr3_length: 13; cdr3_nt: TGTGCCAGCAGGGCACAGGGAAAGGATGGCTACACCTTC; cdr3_aa: CASRAQGKDGYTF
d_call: NA; j_call: TRBJ2-7; v_call: TRBV20-1; clone_size: few; cdr3_length: 12; cdr3_nt: TGCAGTGCTAGACGGGCAGTCTACGAGCAGTACTTC; cdr3_aa: CSARRAVYEQYF
d_call: TRBD2; j_call: TRBJ2-7; v_call: TRBV3-1; clone_size: NA; cdr3_length: 15; cdr3_nt: TGTGCCAGCAGCCAAGTTCCTAGCGGAACCTACGAGCAGTACTTC; cdr3_aa: CASSQVPSGTYEQYF